This T cell receptor (beta chain) was found in a study of T-cell reconstitution after alpha-beta-depleted transplantation in children. Study-level points and caveats: After transplant, at about two months, alpha-beta T cells were reportedly derived from several hundred expanded graft clones. A year post-transplant, T-cell counts and diversity derived mostly from newly produced T cells.

There are a few counts of this clonotype. Its antigen is not identified. At one end the junction does not follow the germline gene, possibly because of a read error. Unique molecular identifiers were incorporated during preparation of the TCRbeta library. Using its own MiXCR run on the PCR reads, TCRdb lists one record per CDR3 protein. The data hold about 300,000 distinct CDR3 sequences, with roughly a tenth observed a single time. This sequence originates from a boy younger than two with acute myeloid leukemia, due to receive a stem cell transplant. This specimen consisted of PBMCs, obtained before TCRalphabeta/CD19-depleted stem cell transplant.

The CDR3, as DNA: TGTGCCAGCAGCGTCGAATTAGCGGGGCTCGCCGTTTTC. Translation: CASSVELAGLAVF. The V and J genes are TRBV9 and TRBJ2-1, with 8 nucleotides matching TRBD2. This CDR3 has 13 amino acids. CDR1 is SGDLS, CDR2 YYNGEE, per germline.